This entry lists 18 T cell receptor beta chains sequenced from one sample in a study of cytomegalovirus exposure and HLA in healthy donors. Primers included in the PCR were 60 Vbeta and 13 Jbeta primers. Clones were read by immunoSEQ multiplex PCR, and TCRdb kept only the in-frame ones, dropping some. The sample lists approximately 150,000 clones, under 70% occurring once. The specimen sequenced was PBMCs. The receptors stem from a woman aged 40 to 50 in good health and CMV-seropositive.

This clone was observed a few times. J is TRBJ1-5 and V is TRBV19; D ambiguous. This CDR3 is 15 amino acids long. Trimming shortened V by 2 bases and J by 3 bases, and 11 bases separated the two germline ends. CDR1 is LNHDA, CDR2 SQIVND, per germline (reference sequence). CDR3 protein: CASSISQVSNQPQHF. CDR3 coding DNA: TGTGCCAGTAGTATAAGCCAGGTCTCCAATCAGCCCCAGCATTTT.

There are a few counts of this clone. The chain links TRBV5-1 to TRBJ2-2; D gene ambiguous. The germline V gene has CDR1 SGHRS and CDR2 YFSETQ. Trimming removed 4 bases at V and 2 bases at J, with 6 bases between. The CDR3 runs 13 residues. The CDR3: CASSGENTGELFF. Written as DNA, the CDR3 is TGCGCCAGCAGCGGAGAAAACACCGGGGAGCTGTTTTTT.

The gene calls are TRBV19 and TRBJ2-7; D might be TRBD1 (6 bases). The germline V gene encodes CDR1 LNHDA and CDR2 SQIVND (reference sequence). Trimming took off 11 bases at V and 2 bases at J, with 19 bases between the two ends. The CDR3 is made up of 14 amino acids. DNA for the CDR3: TGTGCCTCTGCCCCCCCGGACAGCGCCTACGAGCAGTACTTC. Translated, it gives CASAPPDSAYEQYF.

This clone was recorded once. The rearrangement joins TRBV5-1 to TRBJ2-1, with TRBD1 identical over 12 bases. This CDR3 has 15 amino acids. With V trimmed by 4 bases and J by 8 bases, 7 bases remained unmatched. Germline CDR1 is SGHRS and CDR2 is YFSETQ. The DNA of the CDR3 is TGCGCCAGCAGCCCCATGGGACAGGGGGCCCATGAGCAGTTCTTC. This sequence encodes CASSPMGQGAHEQFF.

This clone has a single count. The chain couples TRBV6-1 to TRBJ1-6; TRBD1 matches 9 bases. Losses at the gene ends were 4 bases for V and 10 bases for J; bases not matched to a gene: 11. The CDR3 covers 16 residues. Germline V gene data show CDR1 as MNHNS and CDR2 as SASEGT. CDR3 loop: CASSASGTGLISPLHF. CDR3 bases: TGTGCCAGCAGTGCCTCCGGGACAGGGTTGATATCACCCCTCCACTTT.

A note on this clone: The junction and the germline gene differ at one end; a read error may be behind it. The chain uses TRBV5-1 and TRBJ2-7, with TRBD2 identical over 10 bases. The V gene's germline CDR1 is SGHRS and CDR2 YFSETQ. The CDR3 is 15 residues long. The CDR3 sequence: CASSTSGDSSYGQYF. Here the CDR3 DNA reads TGCGCCAGCAGTACTAGCGGGGATAGCTCCTACGGGCAGTACTTC.

The CDR3 DNA follows: TGTGCCAGCAGAGGACAGGGGGAGACCGGGGAGCTGTTTTTT. As protein: CASRGQGETGELFF. The rearrangement joins TRBV9 to TRBJ2-2; 10 bases line up with TRBD1. Losses at the gene ends were 5 bases for V and 5 bases for J; bases not matched to a gene: 3. The CDR3 loop spans 14 amino acids. Germline V gene lookup returns CDR1 SGDLS and CDR2 YYNGEE.

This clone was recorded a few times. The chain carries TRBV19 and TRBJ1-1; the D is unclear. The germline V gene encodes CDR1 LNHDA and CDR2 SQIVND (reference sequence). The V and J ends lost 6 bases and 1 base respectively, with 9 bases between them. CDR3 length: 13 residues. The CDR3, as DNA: TGTGCCAGTAGGCCCCGGGGGAACACTGAAGCTTTCTTT. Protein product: CASRPRGNTEAFF.

The CDR3 sequence is CASQRQNINYGYTF. The CDR3 DNA reads as TGTGCCAGTCAGAGGCAGAACATAAACTATGGCTACACCTTC. V is TRBV28 and J is TRBJ1-2, with D unresolved. Germline CDR1 and CDR2: MDHEN and SYDVKM. This CDR3 contains 14 residues. Trimming took off 9 bases at V and 2 bases at J, with 16 bases between the two ends.

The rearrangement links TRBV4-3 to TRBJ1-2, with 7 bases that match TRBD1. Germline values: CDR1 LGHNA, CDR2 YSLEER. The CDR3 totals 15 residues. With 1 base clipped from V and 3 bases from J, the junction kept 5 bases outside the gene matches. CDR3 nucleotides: TGCGCCAGCAGCCAAGGTTGGACAGGAGACTATGGCTACACCTTC. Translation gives CASSQGWTGDYGYTF.

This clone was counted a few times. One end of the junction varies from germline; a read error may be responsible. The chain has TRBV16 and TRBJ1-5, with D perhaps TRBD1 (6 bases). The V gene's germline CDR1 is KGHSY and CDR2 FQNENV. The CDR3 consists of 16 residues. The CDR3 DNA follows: TGTGCCAGCAGCCTTTTGGACAGTCGTAGCAATCAGCCCCAGAATTTT. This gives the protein CASSLLDSRSNQPQNF.

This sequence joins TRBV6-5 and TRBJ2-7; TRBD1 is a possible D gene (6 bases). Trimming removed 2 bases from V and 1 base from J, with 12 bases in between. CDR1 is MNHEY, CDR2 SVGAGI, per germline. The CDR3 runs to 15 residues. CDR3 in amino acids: CASSYGPQGSYEQYF. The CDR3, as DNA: TGTGCCAGCAGTTACGGCCCACAGGGATCCTACGAGCAGTACTTC.

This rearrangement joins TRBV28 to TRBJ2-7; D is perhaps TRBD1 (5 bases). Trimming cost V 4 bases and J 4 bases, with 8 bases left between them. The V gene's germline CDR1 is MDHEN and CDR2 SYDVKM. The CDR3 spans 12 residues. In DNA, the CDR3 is TGTGCCAGCAGTTCCCCAGGGTACGAGCAGTACTTC. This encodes CASSSPGYEQYF.

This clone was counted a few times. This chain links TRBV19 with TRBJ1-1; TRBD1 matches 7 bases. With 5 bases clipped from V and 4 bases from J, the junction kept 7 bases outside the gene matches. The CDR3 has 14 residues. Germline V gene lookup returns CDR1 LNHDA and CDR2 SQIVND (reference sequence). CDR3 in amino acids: CASSRTGRRTEAFF. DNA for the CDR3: TGTGCCAGTAGTCGGACAGGCCGTCGCACTGAAGCTTTCTTT.

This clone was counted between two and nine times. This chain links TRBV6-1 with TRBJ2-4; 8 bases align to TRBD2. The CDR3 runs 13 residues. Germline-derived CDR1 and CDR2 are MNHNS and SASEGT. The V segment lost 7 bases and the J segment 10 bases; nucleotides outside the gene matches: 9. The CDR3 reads CASMGGLGAIQYF. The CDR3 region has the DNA TGTGCCAGCATGGGGGGACTAGGGGCTATTCAGTACTTC.

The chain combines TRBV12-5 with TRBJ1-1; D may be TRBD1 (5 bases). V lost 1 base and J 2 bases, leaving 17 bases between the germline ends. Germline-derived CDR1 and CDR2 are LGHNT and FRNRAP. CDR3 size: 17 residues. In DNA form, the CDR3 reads TGTGCTAGTGGTTTGGGTGCGCCGACAGCTCCTAACACTGAAGCTTTCTTT. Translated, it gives CASGLGAPTAPNTEAFF.

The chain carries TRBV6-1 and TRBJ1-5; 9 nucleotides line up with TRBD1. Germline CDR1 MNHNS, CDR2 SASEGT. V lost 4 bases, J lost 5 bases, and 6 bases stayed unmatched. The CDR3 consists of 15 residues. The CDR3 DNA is TGTGCCAGCAGTGTAAGCGGGACAGGGTATCAGCCCCAGCATTTT. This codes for CASSVSGTGYQPQHF.

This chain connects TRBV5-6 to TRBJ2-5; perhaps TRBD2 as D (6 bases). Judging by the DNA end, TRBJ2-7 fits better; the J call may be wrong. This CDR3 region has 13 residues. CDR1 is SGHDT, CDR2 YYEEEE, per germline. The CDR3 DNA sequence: TGTGCCAGCATCGGCGGGAACTCCTACGAGCAGTACTTC. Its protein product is CASIGGNSYEQYF.